This TCR beta chain was captured in a study of control samples from healthy donors and cancer patients. The CDR3 loop spans 14 amino acids. Per the germline V gene, CDR1 is SNHLY and CDR2 is FYNNEI. The V end lost 7 bases, the J end lost 5 bases, and 17 bases lay between the germline ends. The sample holds a few counts of this clone. Assay used: immunoSEQ multiplex PCR; TCRdb lists only in-frame clones, some missing. The data contain about 110,000 clones, roughly nine tenths of them singletons. The chain uses TRBV2 and TRBJ1-2; tentatively, D is TRBD1 (6 bases). The sequenced material came from blood. This receptor was identified in a human donor in good health. The donor label of this sample is uncertain. CDR3 amino acids: CASTIYQGSYGYTF. DNA of the CDR3: TGTGCCAGCACCATCTACCAGGGGTCATATGGCTACACCTTC.